This T cell receptor beta chain was captured in a study of cytomegalovirus exposure and HLA in healthy donors. This clone showed up just once. CDR3 size: 15 residues. Between the trimmed V and J ends, which lost 0 bases and 4 bases, there was a span of 12 bases. Germline CDR1 SGHRS, CDR2 YFSETQ. 13 Jbeta primers and 60 Vbeta primers were used for the PCR. Profiling relied on immunoSEQ multiplex PCR, and the TCRdb table lists in-frame clones only, not all of them. The table lists roughly 200,000 clones, less than 90% of them singletons. The genes are TRBV5-1 and TRBJ2-3, with a weak D call TRBD2 (6 bases). The source is a man aged 45-60 years in good health and CMV-seronegative. The sample comprised PBMCs. CDR3: CASSLAGGVADTQYF. The CDR3 DNA is TGCGCCAGCAGCTTGGCCGGCGGGGTCGCAGATACGCAGTATTTT.